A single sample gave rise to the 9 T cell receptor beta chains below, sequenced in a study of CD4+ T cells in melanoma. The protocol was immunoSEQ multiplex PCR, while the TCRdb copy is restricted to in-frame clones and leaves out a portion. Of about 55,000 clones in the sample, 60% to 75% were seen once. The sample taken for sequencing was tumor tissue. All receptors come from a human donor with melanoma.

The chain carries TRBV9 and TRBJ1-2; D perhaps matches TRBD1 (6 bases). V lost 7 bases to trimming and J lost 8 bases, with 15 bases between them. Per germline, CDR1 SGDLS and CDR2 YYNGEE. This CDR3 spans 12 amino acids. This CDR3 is CASGGRGGGYTF. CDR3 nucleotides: TGTGCCAGCGGGGGCAGGGGTGGCGGCTACACCTTC. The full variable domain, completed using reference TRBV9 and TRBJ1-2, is DSGVTQTPKHLITATGQRVTLRCSPRSGDLSVYWYQQSLDQGLQFLIQYYNGEERAKGNILERFSAQQFPDLHSELNLSSLELGDSALYFCASGGRGGGYTFGSGTRLTVV.

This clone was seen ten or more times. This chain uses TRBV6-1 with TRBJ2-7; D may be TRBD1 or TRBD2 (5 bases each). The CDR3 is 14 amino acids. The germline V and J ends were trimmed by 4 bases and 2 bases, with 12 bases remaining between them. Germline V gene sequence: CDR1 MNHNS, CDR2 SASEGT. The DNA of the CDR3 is TGTGCCAGCAGTGGGTCGGGACCACCCTACGAGCAGTACTTC. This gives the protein CASSGSGPPYEQYF.

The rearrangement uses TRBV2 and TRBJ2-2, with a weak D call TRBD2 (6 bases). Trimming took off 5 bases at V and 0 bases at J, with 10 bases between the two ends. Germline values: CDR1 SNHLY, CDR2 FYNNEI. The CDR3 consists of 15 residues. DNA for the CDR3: TGTGCCAGCAGTCCCACTAGCACGAACACCGGGGAGCTGTTTTTT. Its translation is CASSPTSTNTGELFF.

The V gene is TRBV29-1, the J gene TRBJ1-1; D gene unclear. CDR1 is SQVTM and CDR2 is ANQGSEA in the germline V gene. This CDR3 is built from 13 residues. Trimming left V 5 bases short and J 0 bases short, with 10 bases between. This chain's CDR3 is CSVSWALNTEAFF. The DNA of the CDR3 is TGCAGCGTTTCATGGGCCTTGAACACTGAAGCTTTCTTT. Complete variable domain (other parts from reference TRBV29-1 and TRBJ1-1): SAVISQKPSRDICQRGTSLTIQCQVDSQVTMMFWYRQQPGQSLTLIATANQGSEATYESGFVIDKFPISRPNLTFSTLTVSNMSPEDSSIYLCSVSWALNTEAFFGQGTRLTVV.

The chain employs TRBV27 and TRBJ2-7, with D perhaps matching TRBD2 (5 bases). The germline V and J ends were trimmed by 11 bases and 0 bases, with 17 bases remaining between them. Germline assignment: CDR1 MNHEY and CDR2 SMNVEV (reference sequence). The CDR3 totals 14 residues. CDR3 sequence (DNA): TGTGCCTCCCGGCCCCTGGCGGGCTCCTACGAGCAGTACTTC. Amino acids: CASRPLAGSYEQYF.

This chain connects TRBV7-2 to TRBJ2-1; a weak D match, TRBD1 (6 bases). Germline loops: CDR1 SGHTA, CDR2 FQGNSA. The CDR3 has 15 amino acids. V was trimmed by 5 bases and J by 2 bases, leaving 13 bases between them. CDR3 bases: TGTGCCAGCAGCCACCTTACAGGGCCCTACAATGAGCAGTTCTTC. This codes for CASSHLTGPYNEQFF.

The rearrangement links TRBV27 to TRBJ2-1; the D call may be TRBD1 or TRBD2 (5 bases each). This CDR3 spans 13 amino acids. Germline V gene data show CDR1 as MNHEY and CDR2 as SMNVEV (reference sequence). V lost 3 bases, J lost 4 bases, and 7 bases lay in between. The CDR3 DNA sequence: TGTGCCAGCAGTTTGGGACGGTACAATGAGCAGTTCTTC. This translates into CASSLGRYNEQFF.

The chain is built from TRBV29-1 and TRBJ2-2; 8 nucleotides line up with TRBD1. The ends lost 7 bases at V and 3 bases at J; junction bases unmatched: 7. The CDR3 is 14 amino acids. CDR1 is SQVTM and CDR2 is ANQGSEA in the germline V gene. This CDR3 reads CSARTGTYTGELFF. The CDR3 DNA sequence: TGCAGCGCTAGGACAGGGACTTACACCGGGGAGCTGTTTTTT.

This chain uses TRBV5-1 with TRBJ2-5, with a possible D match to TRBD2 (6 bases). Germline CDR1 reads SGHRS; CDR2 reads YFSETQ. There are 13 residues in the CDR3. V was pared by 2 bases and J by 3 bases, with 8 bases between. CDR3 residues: CASSFPSEETQYF. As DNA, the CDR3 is TGCGCCAGCAGCTTCCCTAGCGAAGAGACCCAGTACTTC.